Given below is one TCR beta chain in context. Its antigen is as yet unknown. Individually, cDNA molecules had unique molecular identifiers attached to them. One entry per CDR3 protein, called by TCRdb with MiXCR from the 5' RACE reads. The profile shows about 69,000 distinct CDR3 sequences, roughly 10% of them singletons. CDR1 SGHTA and CDR2 FQGNSA come from the germline V gene. CDR3 length equals 14 residues. Unmatched junction bases numbered 2, after V lost 4 bases and J lost 5 bases. This entry belongs to a study of early T cells in non-severe SARS-CoV-2 infection. Looking at the study overall: Sequencing targeted bulk RNA from unsorted whole blood, leaving chains unpaired. Overall study findings and caveats: Matches to VDJdb favored anti-spike CD8 responses and missed private and CD4 specificities.

The chain carries TRBV7-2 and TRBJ2-2; 9 bases agree with TRBD1. The TCR was taken from an adult who was a healthcare worker with PCR-confirmed SARS-CoV-2 infection or an uninfected control (not recorded which). The sample consisted of whole blood. The CDR3 sequence: CASSSGQGTGELFF. In DNA, the CDR3 is TGTGCCAGCAGCTCGGGACAGGGTACCGGGGAGCTGTTTTTT. The whole variable domain, remainder taken from reference TRBV7-2 and TRBJ2-2, is GAGVSQSPSNKVTEKGKDVELRCDPISGHTALYWYRQSLGQGLEFLIYFQGNSAPDKSGLPSDRFSAERTGGSVSTLTIQRTQQEDSAVYLCASSSGQGTGELFFGEGSRLTVL.